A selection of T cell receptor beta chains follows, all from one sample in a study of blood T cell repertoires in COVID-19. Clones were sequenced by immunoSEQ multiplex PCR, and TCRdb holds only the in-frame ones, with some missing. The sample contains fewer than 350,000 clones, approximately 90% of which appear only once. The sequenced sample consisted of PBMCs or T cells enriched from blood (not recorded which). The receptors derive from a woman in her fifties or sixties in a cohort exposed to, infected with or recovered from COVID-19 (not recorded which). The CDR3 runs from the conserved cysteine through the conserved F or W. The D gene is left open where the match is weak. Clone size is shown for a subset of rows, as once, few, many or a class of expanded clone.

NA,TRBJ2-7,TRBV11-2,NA,CASSFQEIYEQYF,TGTGCCAGCAGCTTTCAGGAAATCTACGAGCAGTACTTC
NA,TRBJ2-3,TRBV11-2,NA,CASSLAGRGQDTQYF,TGTGCCAGCAGCTTAGCTGGCAGGGGCCAGGATACGCAGTATTTT
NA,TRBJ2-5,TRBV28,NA,CASSLRQSQETQYF,TGTGCCAGCAGCCTTAGACAGTCACAAGAGACCCAGTACTTC
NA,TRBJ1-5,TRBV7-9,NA,CASSTSGSNQPQHF,TGTGCCAGCAGCACATCTGGTAGCAATCAGCCCCAGCATTTT
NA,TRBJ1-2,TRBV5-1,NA,CASGAGAGDYGYTF,TGCGCCAGCGGTGCGGGGGCCGGGGACTATGGCTACACCTTC
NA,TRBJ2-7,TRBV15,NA,CATSRAGKPYEQYF,TGTGCCACCAGCAGAGCGGGAAAGCCTTACGAGCAGTACTTC
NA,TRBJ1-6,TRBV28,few,CASRRTGDNSPLHF,TGTGCCAGCAGGCGCACCGGGGATAATTCACCCCTCCACTTT
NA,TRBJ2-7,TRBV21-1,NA,CASRGLAGPLSYEQYF,TGTGCCAGCAGGGGACTAGCGGGACCCCTATCCTACGAGCAGTACTTC
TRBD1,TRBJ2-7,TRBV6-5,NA,CASDRVGEQYF,TGTGCCAGCGACAGGGTGGGCGAGCAGTACTTC
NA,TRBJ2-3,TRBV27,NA,CASRGTPSTDTQYF,TGTGCCAGCAGGGGCACACCAAGCACAGATACGCAGTATTTT
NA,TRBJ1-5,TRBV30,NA,CAWSVLYGRSNQPQHF,TGTGCCTGGAGTGTACTCTACGGCAGGAGCAATCAGCCCCAGCATTTT
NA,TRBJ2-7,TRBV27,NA,CASSLEGREQYF,TGTGCCAGCAGTTTAGAGGGCCGCGAGCAGTACTTC
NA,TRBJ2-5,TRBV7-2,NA,CASSLNPGRETQYF,TGTGCCAGCAGCTTAAATCCAGGGCGAGAGACCCAGTACTTC
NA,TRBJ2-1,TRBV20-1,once,CSAGSNEQFF,TGCAGTGCCGGTAGCAATGAGCAGTTCTTC
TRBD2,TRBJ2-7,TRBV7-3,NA,CASSLPLFPSGSPYEQYF,TGTGCCAGCAGCTTACCTCTGTTCCCTAGCGGGAGTCCCTACGAGCAGTACTTC
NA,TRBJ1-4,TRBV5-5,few,CASSLGQTSTNEKLFF,TGTGCCAGCAGCTTGGGACAGACCTCTACTAATGAAAAACTGTTTTTT
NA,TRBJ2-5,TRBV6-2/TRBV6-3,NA,CASSYLGVQETQYF,TGTGCCAGCAGTTACTTGGGCGTCCAAGAGACCCAGTACTTC
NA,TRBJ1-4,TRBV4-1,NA,CASSQVSEKLFF,TGCGCCAGCAGCCAAGTTAGCGAAAAACTGTTTTTT
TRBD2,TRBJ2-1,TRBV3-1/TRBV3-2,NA,CASSQGSLAGPNEQFF,TGTGCCAGCAGCCAAGGCTCCCTAGCGGGTCCCAATGAGCAGTTCTTC
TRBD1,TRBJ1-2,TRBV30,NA,CALGQGAYGYTF,TGTGCCTTGGGACAGGGGGCCTATGGCTACACCTTC
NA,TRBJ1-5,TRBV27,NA,CASRSTGISQPQHF,TGTGCCAGCAGGTCTACAGGGATAAGTCAGCCCCAGCATTTT
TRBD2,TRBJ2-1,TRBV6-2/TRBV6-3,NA,CASSGGGTSTSLQFF,TGTGCCAGCAGTGGGGGGGGGACCAGCACGTCTTTGCAGTTCTTC
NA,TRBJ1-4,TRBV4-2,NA,CASSLGGNEKLFF,TGTGCCAGCAGCCTTGGCGGTAATGAAAAACTGTTTTTT
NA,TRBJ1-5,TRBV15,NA,CATSSPGTNQPQHF,TGTGCCACCAGCTCCCCTGGGACTAATCAGCCCCAGCATTTT
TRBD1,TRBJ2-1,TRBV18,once,CASSPGTGYNEQFF,TGTGCCAGCTCACCAGGGACAGGCTACAATGAGCAGTTCTTC
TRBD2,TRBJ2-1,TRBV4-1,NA,CASSRRWLAGGNEQFF,TGCGCCAGCAGCCGTCGCTGGCTAGCGGGAGGAAATGAGCAGTTCTTC
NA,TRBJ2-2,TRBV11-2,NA,CASSLDSNLRTGELFF,TGTGCCAGCAGCTTAGATTCGAACTTACGGACCGGGGAGCTGTTTTTT
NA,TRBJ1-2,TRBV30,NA,CAWIKQGSGYGYTF,TGTGCCTGGATAAAACAGGGTTCCGGCTATGGCTACACCTTC
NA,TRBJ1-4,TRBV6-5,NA,CASTARGGEKLFF,TGTGCCAGCACCGCGAGGGGAGGGGAAAAACTGTTTTTT
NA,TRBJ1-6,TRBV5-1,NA,CASSPGRRSYNSPLHF,TGCGCCAGCAGCCCCGGTCGGAGGTCCTATAATTCACCCCTCCACTTT
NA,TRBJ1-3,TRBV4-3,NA,CASSQEATGQDTIYF,TGCGCCAGCAGCCAAGAGGCCACAGGGCAAGACACCATATATTTT
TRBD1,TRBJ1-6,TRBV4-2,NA,CASSFSDRDNSPLHF,TGTGCCAGCAGCTTCTCGGACAGGGATAATTCACCCCTCCACTTT
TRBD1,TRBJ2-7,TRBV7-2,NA,CASSLGAGGKVAYEQYF,TGTGCCAGCAGCTTAGGGGCAGGGGGCAAAGTGGCCTACGAGCAGTACTTC
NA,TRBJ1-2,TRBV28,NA,CASRDILSGYTF,TGTGCCAGCAGAGACATCTTAAGTGGCTACACCTTC
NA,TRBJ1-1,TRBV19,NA,CASSSGMNTEAFF,TGTGCCAGTAGTAGCGGAATGAACACTGAAGCTTTCTTT
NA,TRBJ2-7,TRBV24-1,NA,CATSDLAGSTVHEQYF,TGTGCCACCAGTGATTTGGCGGGATCAACAGTCCACGAGCAGTACTTC
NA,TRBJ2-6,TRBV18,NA,CASSPKLSGANVLTF,TGTGCCAGCTCACCAAAACTCTCTGGGGCCAACGTCCTGACTTTC
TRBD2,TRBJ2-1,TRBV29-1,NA,CSVGTSGTNEQFF,TGCAGCGTTGGGACTAGCGGGACCAATGAGCAGTTCTTC
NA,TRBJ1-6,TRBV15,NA,CATSRDGPNSPLHF,TGTGCCACCAGCAGAGATGGCCCAAATTCACCCCTCCACTTT
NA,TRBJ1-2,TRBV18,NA,CASSPLQGAPYGYTF,TGTGCCAGCTCACCTCTTCAGGGTGCCCCCTATGGCTACACCTTC
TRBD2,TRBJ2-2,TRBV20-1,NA,CSASKLADGTGELFF,TGCAGTGCTAGTAAGCTAGCGGACGGGACCGGGGAGCTGTTTTTT
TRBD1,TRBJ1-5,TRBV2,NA,CASRAYRGEPQHF,TGTGCCAGCAGGGCCTACAGGGGGGAGCCCCAGCATTTT
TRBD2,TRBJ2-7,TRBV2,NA,CASGGWNRAGGNSYEQYF,TGTGCCAGCGGTGGGTGGAATCGAGCGGGAGGTAACTCCTACGAGCAGTACTTC
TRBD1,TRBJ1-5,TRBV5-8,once,CASSSGTVSTQPQHF,TGTGCCAGCAGCTCCGGGACAGTCTCCACTCAGCCCCAGCATTTT
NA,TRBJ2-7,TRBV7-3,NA,CASSLNGYEQYF,TGTGCCAGCAGCTTAAACGGCTACGAGCAGTACTTC
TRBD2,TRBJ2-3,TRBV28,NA,CASRPLRERLKDTQYF,TGTGCCAGCAGACCTTTGCGGGAGAGACTAAAAGATACGCAGTATTTT
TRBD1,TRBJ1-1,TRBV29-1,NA,CSVDQGAVEAFF,TGCAGCGTTGATCAGGGGGCTGTTGAAGCTTTCTTT
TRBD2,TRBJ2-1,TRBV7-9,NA,CASSFGQGLAGRNEQFF,TGTGCCAGCAGCTTTGGTCAGGGACTAGCGGGAAGGAATGAGCAGTTCTTC
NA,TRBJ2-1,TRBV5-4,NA,CASSLPQGEQFF,TGTGCCAGCAGCTTACCTCAGGGTGAGCAGTTCTTC
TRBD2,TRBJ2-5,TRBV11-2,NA,CASSLALAERQETQYF,TGTGCCAGCAGCTTAGCCCTAGCGGAGCGCCAAGAGACCCAGTACTTC
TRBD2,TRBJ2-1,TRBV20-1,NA,CSASGSSGSLPQQFF,TGCAGTGCTAGTGGGTCTAGCGGCAGTTTGCCTCAACAGTTCTTC
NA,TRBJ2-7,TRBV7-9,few,CASSLGPGTYEQYF,TGTGCCAGCAGCTTAGGCCCGGGTACTTACGAGCAGTACTTC
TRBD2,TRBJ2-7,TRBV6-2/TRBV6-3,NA,CASSEGLALVYF,TGTGCCAGCAGTGAGGGACTAGCGTTGGTGTACTTC
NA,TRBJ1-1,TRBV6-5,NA,CASSYSAATNTEAFF,TGTGCCAGCAGTTACTCGGCGGCGACTAACACTGAAGCTTTCTTT